This T cell receptor (beta chain) was observed in a study of T cells in Graves' hyperthyroidism and ophthalmopathy. On the study more broadly: Sampling of peripheral blood happened at initial diagnosis, prior to any treatment.

Amplification targeted TCR beta CDR3 regions from RNA transcripts. The HTBI set primed first-round TCR CDR3 RT-PCR. TCRdb called the multiplex PCR reads again in MiXCR, with one record for every CDR3 protein. The table records 500,000 to 800,000 distinct CDR3 sequences, about 14% of them present only once. This CDR3 has 16 residues. The ends were cut back, 7 bases at V and 3 bases at J, with 19 bases in the middle. From germline, CDR1 is LNHDA and CDR2 SQIVND (reference sequence). The gene calls are TRBV19 and TRBJ1-5; a possible D gene is TRBD1 (6 bases). The sequence was obtained from a woman in her 50s with Graves' ophthalmopathy. Sequenced material: blood. For the CDR3, the DNA is TGTGCCAGTACTTATTCGGACAGTTTGGACAATCAGCCCCAGCATTTT. It is translated as CASTYSDSLDNQPQHF.